One and the same sample provided the 30 T cell receptor beta chains below, sequenced in a study of blood T cell repertoires in COVID-19. Here immunoSEQ multiplex PCR was the method, and the copy in TCRdb shows in-frame clones only, minus some. The sample has 270,000 or so clones, 75% to 95% seen once; the top ten hold around 2.8%. Input material: PBMCs or T cells enriched from blood (not recorded which). The source of these receptors is a man in his forties who had been exposed to COVID-19.

The CDR3 sequence: CASSRPGLVDRGRNEQFF. CDR3 sequence (DNA): TGTGCCAGCAGCCGACCCGGACTGGTTGACCGAGGTCGTAATGAGCAGTTCTTC. The rearrangement links TRBV11-2 to TRBJ2-1, with D maybe TRBD2 (5 bases). The germline V gene has CDR1 SGHAT and CDR2 FQNNGV. CDR3 size: 18 residues. The V end lost 5 bases, the J end lost 7 bases, and 27 bases lay between the germline ends.

This sequence joins TRBV3-1 (or the pseudogene TRBV3-2) and TRBJ2-3, with TRBD2 matching over 8 bases. The germline CDR1 and CDR2 sequences are LGHDT and YNNKEL (reference sequence). Unmatched junction bases numbered 10, after V lost 4 bases and J lost 4 bases. CDR3 length equals 16 residues. CDR3 bases: TGTGCCAGCAGCCCCGTACGTACGGGAGGGGCAGATACGCAGTATTTT. The encoded protein is CASSPVRTGGADTQYF.

The chain combines TRBV4-3 with TRBJ2-3, with a tentative D call TRBD2 (6 bases). The germline CDR1 and CDR2 sequences are LGHNA and YSLEER. The CDR3 length is 14 residues. V was trimmed by 4 bases and J by 2 bases, leaving 10 bases between them. The CDR3 sequence is CASSLTSHTDTQYF. CDR3 sequence (DNA): TGCGCCAGCAGCCTAACTAGCCACACAGATACGCAGTATTTT.

This sequence joins TRBV6-2 or TRBV6-3 and TRBJ2-1; TRBD2 agrees at 12 bases. Per germline, CDR1 MNHEY and CDR2 SVGEGT. This CDR3 has 15 amino acids. Trimming removed 5 bases from V and 7 bases from J; junction bases left unmatched: 6. CDR3 DNA: TGTGCCAGCAGTCGAGGACTAGCGGGGCTTAATGAGCAGTTCTTC. This sequence encodes CASSRGLAGLNEQFF.

The chain couples TRBV9 to TRBJ1-2; 7 bases align to TRBD1. V trimming: 4 bases; J trimming: 0 bases; junction bases outside the gene matches: 9. The CDR3 runs 16 residues. The germline gives CDR1 SGDLS, CDR2 YYNGEE. CDR3 nucleotides: TGTGCCAGCAGCATCCTCCCGGGACAGCCTAACTATGGCTACACCTTC. It translates to CASSILPGQPNYGYTF.

The chain joins TRBV28 to TRBJ2-7; TRBD1 matches at 8 bases. The junction had 12 bases not matched to a gene; V was cut back by 5 bases and J by 3 bases. CDR1 is MDHEN and CDR2 is SYDVKM in the germline V gene. The CDR3 contains 16 residues. CDR3 nucleotide sequence: TGTGCCAGCAGTCCACTCGGTTCAGGGGGCGTCTACGAGCAGTACTTC. It encodes CASSPLGSGGVYEQYF.

This rearrangement joins TRBV18 to TRBJ1-2; TRBD1 agrees at 7 bases. J was trimmed by 4 bases and V by 3 bases; bases with no gene match: 5. CDR3 size: 14 residues. The germline gives CDR1 KGHSH, CDR2 LQKENI. CDR3: CASSPDRDGYGYTF. DNA of the CDR3: TGTGCCAGCTCACCCGACAGGGACGGCTATGGCTACACCTTC. Drawing the rest from reference TRBV18 and TRBJ1-2, the complete variable domain is NAGVMQNPRHLVRRRGQEARLRCSPMKGHSHVYWYRQLPEEGLKFMVYLQKENIIDESGMPKERFSAEFPKEGPSILRIQQVVRGDSAAYFCASSPDRDGYGYTFGSGTRLTVV.

This sequence joins TRBV5-1 and TRBJ1-1, with D possibly being TRBD1 (6 bases). CDR1 and CDR2 from the germline V gene are SGHRS and YFSETQ. This CDR3 is built from 11 residues. With 4 bases removed from V and 8 bases from J, the gap between germline ends came to 9 bases. CDR3 in amino acids: CASSLTGEAFF. The CDR3, as DNA: TGCGCCAGCAGCCTCACAGGGGAAGCTTTCTTT.

V usage is TRBV28 and J usage is TRBJ1-4; a possible D gene is TRBD1 (6 bases). The ends were cut back, 2 bases at V and 6 bases at J, with 7 bases in the middle. The CDR3 has 13 residues. Germline V gives CDR1 MDHEN, CDR2 SYDVKM. This CDR3 reads CASSLAGDEKLFF. In DNA form, the CDR3 reads TGTGCCAGCAGTTTAGCAGGGGATGAAAAACTGTTTTTT.

The chain has TRBV7-2 and TRBJ2-3; a weak D match, TRBD2 (6 bases). The CDR3 totals 15 residues. V lost 2 bases and J lost 0, with 9 bases in between. CDR1 is SGHTA and CDR2 is FQGNSA in the germline V gene. The CDR3 sequence: CASSLPSGSTDTQYF. CDR3 sequence (DNA): TGTGCCAGCAGCTTACCCAGCGGGAGCACAGATACGCAGTATTTT.

The chain recombines TRBV10-3 with TRBJ1-1; D gene uncertain. The CDR3 contains 13 residues. V lost 3 bases and J 4 bases, leaving 9 bases between the germline ends. Germline assignment: CDR1 ENHRY and CDR2 SYGVKD. This chain's CDR3 is CAISDPLITEAFF. CDR3 DNA sequence: TGTGCCATCAGTGACCCTCTTATCACTGAAGCTTTCTTT.

The chain recombines TRBV2 with TRBJ2-1, with D possibly being TRBD2 (5 bases). The germline V gene has CDR1 SNHLY and CDR2 FYNNEI. CDR3 length: 13 amino acids. V dropped 7 bases and J dropped 3 bases, with 10 bases sitting between them. In nucleotides, the CDR3 is TGTGCCAGCACCTTAACTAGCTACAATGAGCAGTTCTTC. Protein: CASTLTSYNEQFF.

The chain recombines TRBV27 with TRBJ2-7; 10 nucleotides match TRBD1. CDR3 length equals 15 residues. After removal of 2 bases from V and 5 bases from J, the junction contained 6 bases not matched to a gene. The germline gives CDR1 MNHEY, CDR2 SMNVEV (reference sequence). CDR3 DNA sequence: TGTGCCAGCAGTTTAATAGGGGACAGGGGCCACGAGCAGTACTTC. Translated, it gives CASSLIGDRGHEQYF.

The rearrangement uses TRBV7-9 and TRBJ2-7, with 13 bases fitting TRBD2. The V and J ends lost 5 bases and 4 bases, in that order; junction bases with no gene match: 11. Germline V gives CDR1 SEHNR, CDR2 FQNEAQ (reference sequence). The CDR3 loop spans 17 amino acids. The CDR3: CASSQGTSGTVWYEQYF. The CDR3 coding sequence is TGTGCCAGCAGCCAGGGGACTAGCGGGACTGTTTGGTACGAGCAGTACTTC.

The rearrangement links TRBV7-9 to TRBJ2-7; the match to TRBD1 covers 9 bases. From germline, CDR1 is SEHNR and CDR2 FQNEAQ (reference sequence). V lost 3 bases to trimming and J lost 4 bases; unmatched junction nucleotides: 13. The CDR3 runs 17 residues. The CDR3 loop is CASSFSQRGQGSYEQYF. CDR3 DNA: TGTGCCAGCAGCTTCTCCCAGAGGGGACAGGGTTCTTACGAGCAGTACTTC.

On this clone: At one boundary the junction diverges from the germline segment, which might be a read error. V gene TRBV29-1 combines with J gene TRBJ2-1, with D possibly being TRBD2 (5 bases). Germline lookup yields CDR1 SQVTM and CDR2 ANQGSEA. CDR3 length: 16 amino acids. The CDR3, as DNA: TGCAGCGCTGAAGGGCTAGCCCGAGCTTCGGGTAATGAGCAGTTCTTC. As protein: CSAEGLARASGNEQFF.

The chain is built from TRBV7-2 and TRBJ1-4; 8 bases are shared with TRBD1. From germline, CDR1 is SGHTA and CDR2 FQGNSA. The CDR3 contains 14 residues. Trimming at V came to 5 bases and at J to 7 bases, leaving 6 bases not matched to a gene. As DNA, the CDR3 is TGTGCCAGCAGCAAGCGGACAGGGTCTGAAAAACTGTTTTTT. It encodes CASSKRTGSEKLFF.

The chain has TRBV5-4 and TRBJ2-5; 8 nucleotides match TRBD1. Germline CDR1 reads SGHNT; CDR2 reads YYREEE (reference sequence). CDR3 length: 16 residues. Losses at the gene ends were 4 bases for V and 6 bases for J; bases not matched to a gene: 14. The CDR3 DNA sequence: TGTGCCAGCAGCGGGACCGGGACAGGAGGGCCAAAGACCCAGTACTTC. Protein: CASSGTGTGGPKTQYF.

The chain uses TRBV5-5 and TRBJ2-7; a possible D gene is TRBD1 (6 bases). Germline assignment: CDR1 SGHKS and CDR2 YYEKEE (reference sequence). This CDR3 spans 14 amino acids. Between the trimmed V and J ends, which lost 0 bases and 0 bases, there was a span of 7 bases. The CDR3 region has the DNA TGTGCCAGCAGCTTGGACAGGGACTCCTACGAGCAGTACTTC. The encoded protein is CASSLDRDSYEQYF.

V gene TRBV15 combines with J gene TRBJ1-1, with D hard to call. This CDR3 region has 15 residues. The V gene's germline CDR1 is LNHNV and CDR2 YYDKDF (reference sequence). Trimming pared 0 bases from V and 1 base from J, leaving 9 bases between. This CDR3 reads CATSRDLQKNTEAFF. The CDR3 DNA is TGTGCCACCAGCAGAGATTTGCAGAAGAACACTGAAGCTTTCTTT.

This sequence joins TRBV19 and TRBJ1-5; D is unresolved. CDR1 and CDR2 from the germline V gene are LNHDA and SQIVND (reference sequence). This CDR3 region has 16 residues. V was trimmed by 7 bases and J by 5 bases, leaving 21 bases between them. DNA for the CDR3: TGTGCCAGTAAAATGGACGGAGGAGGCTCTGATCAGCCCCAGCATTTT. Protein: CASKMDGGGSDQPQHF.

This chain links TRBV21-1 with TRBJ1-4; the listed D gene, TRBD1, was not tested against the DNA. TRBV21-1 is reported as a pseudogene. The CDR3 covers 14 residues. This CDR3 reads CASSKTGAFEKLFF. CDR3 sequence (DNA): TGTGCCAGCAGCAAGACAGGGGCGTTTGAAAAACTGTTTTTT.

This chain connects TRBV6-6 to TRBJ1-6; 9 bases line up with TRBD1. In germline, CDR1 is MNHNY, CDR2 SVGAGI (reference sequence). V lost 6 bases, J lost 9 bases, and 12 bases stayed unmatched. The length of the CDR3 is 16 residues. CDR3: CASRARPGQGGSPLHF. The CDR3 DNA sequence: TGTGCCAGCAGAGCCAGACCGGGACAGGGAGGTTCACCCCTCCACTTT.

This clone was counted a single time. This CDR3 is CASSYGQAGGLPWDTQYF. The DNA of the CDR3 is TGTGCCAGCAGCTACGGACAGGCAGGGGGTCTACCGTGGGATACGCAGTATTTT. The chain recombines TRBV7-3 with TRBJ2-3; 7 nucleotides match TRBD1. V dropped 4 bases and J dropped 6; count of bases not matched to a gene: 19. Germline assignment: CDR1 SGHTA and CDR2 FQGTGA. The CDR3 is 18 residues long.

This chain links TRBV28 with TRBJ1-5; the D gene is possibly TRBD1 (6 bases). From germline, CDR1 is MDHEN and CDR2 SYDVKM. Trimming took 1 base from V and 11 from J, leaving 15 bases between them. This CDR3 is built from 14 residues. The CDR3 DNA sequence: TGTGCCAGCAGTTTATCCACAGGGCCTAGATCCCAGCATTTT. Amino acid sequence: CASSLSTGPRSQHF.

The gene calls are TRBV14 and TRBJ2-1; 7 bases match TRBD2. CDR3 length: 15 residues. Germline trimming cut 1 base from V and 9 bases from J; bases unmatched to any gene: 9. Germline values: CDR1 SGHDN, CDR2 FVKESK. In nucleotides, the CDR3 is TGTGCCAGCAGCCAAGTAACGGGAGCGGGACGTGAGCAGTTCTTC. Encoded protein: CASSQVTGAGREQFF.

The chain is built from TRBV3-1 (or the pseudogene TRBV3-2) and TRBJ1-2, with D perhaps matching TRBD1 (5 bases). Trimming shortened V by 5 bases and J by 7 bases, and 23 bases separated the two germline ends. The CDR3 is 16 residues long. CDR1 LGHDT and CDR2 YNNKEL come from the germline V gene (reference sequence). The CDR3 protein is CASSTLRGNPRGGYTF. The CDR3 DNA reads as TGTGCCAGCAGCACCCTACGGGGGAACCCTAGGGGTGGCTACACCTTC.

This chain links TRBV7-9 with TRBJ2-1; 11 positions match TRBD2. The CDR3 is 15 amino acids. The J segment lost 6 bases and the V segment lost 3 bases, leaving 4 bases of the junction unmatched. Looked up from germline, CDR1 is SEHNR and CDR2 is FQNEAQ (reference sequence). DNA of the CDR3: TGTGCCAGCAGCTTTGTAGCGGGAGGGCCCAATGAGCAGTTCTTC. This encodes CASSFVAGGPNEQFF.

This chain joins TRBV10-3 and TRBJ2-5; 11 bases are a match to TRBD2. The CDR3 totals 17 residues. The germline V gene encodes CDR1 ENHRY and CDR2 SYGVKD. V was pared by 6 bases and J by 5 bases, with 14 bases of the junction left unmatched. Here the CDR3 reads CAISPVLLAGDGETQYF. CDR3 sequence (DNA): TGTGCCATCAGCCCCGTACTACTAGCGGGGGACGGGGAGACCCAGTACTTC.

The V call is TRBV23-1, the J call TRBJ2-6; D ambiguous. TRBV23-1 is an ORF, and what it does is uncertain. V was trimmed by 0 bases and J by 0 bases, leaving 18 bases between them. This CDR3 contains 20 residues. The CDR3 region is CASSQSTSSGSNSGANVLTF. CDR3 sequence (DNA): TGCGCCAGCAGTCAATCCACGTCGTCAGGATCGAACTCTGGGGCCAACGTCCTGACTTTC.